This TCR beta chain emerged from a study of beta chain features in type 1 diabetes. Notes on the study in general: Researchers caution that PCR might favor shorter templates, equally among patients and controls. Within each of all four CD4+ subsets, Type 1 diabetes patients had TCRB CDR3s that were moderately but significantly shorter.

A single heparinised draw of 95 to 150 mL on average was taken per donor. CD4+ cells of the naive, central memory, regulatory and stem cell-like memory types were sorted via CD45RO/CCR7/CD25/CD127/CD95/CD27. This clone was seen a few times. Its antigen is currently unknown. In this CDR3 the conserved last residue, phenylalanine or tryptophan, is missing, so a read error is likely. The DNA is left out, because the CDR3 cannot be placed on it with certainty; the CDR3 is given as TCRdb lists it. All of the isolated RNA was reverse transcribed, so expressed TCRB transcripts were sequenced. Assay: immunoSEQ multiplex PCR; the TCRdb copy retains only in-frame clones and omits some. The sample lists hundreds of thousands of clones, about 14% seen once, with 0.035% to 0.045% in the top ten. A total of 9 residues make up the CDR3, ends included.

The sequencing sample was made of naive CD4+ T cells from blood. The genes are TRBV21-1 and TRBJ1-2. TRBV21-1 is a pseudogene locus. The receptor comes from a man younger than 35 with type 1 diabetes. CDR3 region: CASSRDGTR.